This is a list of T cell receptor beta chains from one sample in a study of shared clonotypes between healthy human individuals. Only in-frame clones appear in the TCRdb table, and some are missing; sequencing was by immunoSEQ multiplex PCR. The table has more than 400,000 clones, about 96% seen once; the top ten hold about 0.068%. Material for sequencing was naive CD4+ T cells sorted from blood. The receptors originated from a woman aged 25 to 39 in good health. The CDR3 runs from the conserved cysteine through the conserved F or W. Fields, in order: V gene, D gene, clone size, J gene, CDR3 protein, CDR3 DNA. D genes are given only for firm matches. The listing skips clone size in some rows; elsewhere it reads once, few, many or a size class.

v_call: TRBV28
d_call: .
clone_size: once
j_call: TRBJ2-7
cdr3_aa: CASSLSPVVGYEQYF
cdr3_nt: TGTGCCAGCAGTTTGTCCCCCGTAGTTGGATACGAGCAGTACTTC

v_call: TRBV13
d_call: .
clone_size: .
j_call: TRBJ2-7
cdr3_aa: CASSLGSGLPSSYEQYF
cdr3_nt: TGTGCCAGCAGCTTAGGCTCCGGGTTACCGAGCTCCTACGAGCAGTACTTC

v_call: TRBV27
d_call: .
clone_size: .
j_call: TRBJ2-3
cdr3_aa: CASSFEYF
cdr3_nt: TGTGCCAGCAGTTTCGAGTATTTT

v_call: TRBV6-1
d_call: TRBD1
clone_size: .
j_call: TRBJ2-7
cdr3_aa: CASSWGQDPYEQYF
cdr3_nt: TGTGCCAGCAGTTGGGGACAGGATCCCTACGAGCAGTACTTC

v_call: TRBV19
d_call: .
clone_size: .
j_call: TRBJ2-7
cdr3_aa: CASSMYGKRVEQYF
cdr3_nt: TGTGCCAGTAGTATGTACGGGAAGCGCGTCGAGCAGTACTTC

v_call: TRBV6-1
d_call: .
clone_size: .
j_call: TRBJ1-2
cdr3_aa: CASRDTLRGYTF
cdr3_nt: TGTGCCAGCAGGGACACCCTTCGAGGCTACACCTTC

v_call: TRBV10-3
d_call: TRBD1
clone_size: .
j_call: TRBJ1-1
cdr3_aa: CAIKPRTGGIGTEAFF
cdr3_nt: TGTGCCATCAAGCCTCGAACAGGGGGCATTGGTACTGAAGCTTTCTTT

v_call: TRBV28
d_call: TRBD1
clone_size: .
j_call: TRBJ1-3
cdr3_aa: CASSGTGRNTIYF
cdr3_nt: TGTGCCAGCAGCGGGACAGGGAGAAACACCATATATTTT

v_call: TRBV28
d_call: .
clone_size: .
j_call: TRBJ1-4
cdr3_aa: CASSLWGFEKLFF
cdr3_nt: TGTGCCAGCAGTTTATGGGGTTTTGAAAAACTGTTTTTT

v_call: TRBV2
d_call: .
clone_size: .
j_call: TRBJ1-2
cdr3_aa: CASSPFDGGGYTF
cdr3_nt: TGTGCCAGCAGTCCTTTCGACGGAGGGGGCTACACCTTC

v_call: TRBV9
d_call: .
clone_size: .
j_call: TRBJ1-1
cdr3_aa: CASSVGGGLNTEAFF
cdr3_nt: TGTGCCAGCAGCGTAGGAGGGGGATTGAACACTGAAGCTTTCTTT

v_call: TRBV5-1
d_call: TRBD2
clone_size: .
j_call: TRBJ2-1
cdr3_aa: CASTLAGGSYNEQFF
cdr3_nt: TGCGCCAGCACCCTAGCGGGAGGCTCCTACAATGAGCAGTTCTTC

v_call: TRBV29-1
d_call: .
clone_size: .
j_call: TRBJ1-3
cdr3_aa: CSVEGTLSGNTIYF
cdr3_nt: TGCAGCGTTGAAGGGACACTCTCTGGAAACACCATATATTTT

v_call: TRBV27
d_call: TRBD2
clone_size: .
j_call: TRBJ2-7
cdr3_aa: CASSSTSGRAPYEQYF
cdr3_nt: TGTGCCAGCAGTTCCACTAGCGGGAGGGCCCCCTACGAGCAGTACTTC

v_call: TRBV13
d_call: TRBD2
clone_size: .
j_call: TRBJ2-1
cdr3_aa: CASVKRLAGGIPYNEQFF
cdr3_nt: TGTGCCAGCGTAAAGAGACTAGCGGGAGGGATCCCCTACAATGAGCAGTTCTTC

v_call: TRBV7-6
d_call: .
clone_size: .
j_call: TRBJ2-2
cdr3_aa: CASSPARARTGELFF
cdr3_nt: TGTGCCAGCAGCCCCGCTAGGGCTAGAACCGGGGAGCTGTTTTTT

v_call: TRBV5-1
d_call: .
clone_size: .
j_call: TRBJ2-5
cdr3_aa: CASSFGALETQYF
cdr3_nt: TGCGCCAGCAGCTTTGGGGCGTTAGAGACCCAGTACTTC

v_call: TRBV13
d_call: TRBD1
clone_size: .
j_call: TRBJ2-7
cdr3_aa: CASQTGGYEQYF
cdr3_nt: TGTGCCAGCCAAACAGGGGGCTACGAGCAGTACTTC

v_call: TRBV7-9
d_call: .
clone_size: .
j_call: TRBJ2-7
cdr3_aa: CASSQSGRYEQYF
cdr3_nt: TGTGCCAGCAGCCAAAGCGGGCGTTACGAGCAGTACTTC

v_call: TRBV7-9
d_call: .
clone_size: .
j_call: TRBJ2-7
cdr3_aa: CASSLVNPDSYEQYF
cdr3_nt: TGTGCCAGCAGCTTAGTAAACCCTGACTCCTACGAGCAGTACTTC

v_call: TRBV6-5
d_call: TRBD1
clone_size: .
j_call: TRBJ1-6
cdr3_aa: CASSIGQGASPLHF
cdr3_nt: TGTGCCAGCAGTATCGGACAGGGGGCATCACCCCTCCACTTT

v_call: TRBV15
d_call: TRBD2
clone_size: once
j_call: TRBJ2-1
cdr3_aa: CATSRPWTSGKSGSYNEQFF
cdr3_nt: TGTGCCACCAGCAGACCCTGGACTAGCGGGAAATCTGGCTCCTACAATGAGCAGTTCTTC

v_call: TRBV28
d_call: .
clone_size: .
j_call: TRBJ2-5
cdr3_aa: CASSTPAGTETQYF
cdr3_nt: TGTGCCAGCAGTACCCCAGCCGGGACAGAGACCCAGTACTTC

v_call: TRBV15
d_call: TRBD1
clone_size: .
j_call: TRBJ1-1
cdr3_aa: CATSRGTGANTEAFF
cdr3_nt: TGTGCCACCAGCAGGGGGACAGGGGCGAACACTGAAGCTTTCTTT

v_call: TRBV20-1
d_call: .
clone_size: .
j_call: TRBJ2-7
cdr3_aa: CSARRSYEQYF
cdr3_nt: TGCAGTGCTAGACGTAGTTACGAGCAGTACTTC

v_call: TRBV18
d_call: .
clone_size: once
j_call: TRBJ2-2
cdr3_aa: CASSPGGTGELFF
cdr3_nt: TGTGCCAGCTCACCAGGAGGAACCGGGGAGCTGTTTTTT

v_call: TRBV27
d_call: .
clone_size: .
j_call: TRBJ2-1
cdr3_aa: CASSIQGKVYNEQFF
cdr3_nt: TGTGCCAGCAGCATACAGGGAAAGGTGTACAATGAGCAGTTCTTC

v_call: TRBV10-1
d_call: TRBD2
clone_size: .
j_call: TRBJ2-3
cdr3_aa: CASSNAFVAGTDTQYF
cdr3_nt: TGCGCCAGCAGCAATGCCTTCGTAGCGGGAACAGATACGCAGTATTTT

v_call: TRBV28
d_call: TRBD1
clone_size: .
j_call: TRBJ1-2
cdr3_aa: CASSFTGVVGYYGYTF
cdr3_nt: TGTGCCAGCAGTTTTACAGGGGTAGTCGGGTACTATGGCTACACCTTC

v_call: TRBV6-5
d_call: .
clone_size: .
j_call: TRBJ2-1
cdr3_aa: CASGPLVNEQFF
cdr3_nt: TGTGCCAGCGGTCCTCTCGTCAATGAGCAGTTCTTC

v_call: TRBV25-1
d_call: .
clone_size: once
j_call: TRBJ2-7
cdr3_aa: CASRRQGGNEQYF
cdr3_nt: TGTGCCAGCAGGAGACAGGGCGGGAACGAGCAGTACTTC

v_call: TRBV19
d_call: .
clone_size: .
j_call: TRBJ2-5
cdr3_aa: CASISDHGQQETQYF
cdr3_nt: TGTGCCAGTATTTCGGACCACGGACAACAAGAGACCCAGTACTTC

v_call: TRBV5-1
d_call: TRBD1
clone_size: .
j_call: TRBJ2-7
cdr3_aa: CASSPRSGGPYEQYF
cdr3_nt: TGCGCCAGCAGCCCACGCTCAGGGGGTCCCTACGAGCAGTACTTC

v_call: TRBV28
d_call: TRBD2
clone_size: .
j_call: TRBJ2-7
cdr3_aa: CASDHSGRAIGDEQYF
cdr3_nt: TGTGCCAGCGACCACAGCGGGAGGGCCATCGGCGACGAGCAGTACTTC

v_call: TRBV10-2
d_call: .
clone_size: once
j_call: TRBJ1-2
cdr3_aa: CASSELDYGYTF
cdr3_nt: TGCGCCAGCAGTGAGTTGGACTATGGCTACACCTTC

v_call: TRBV5-1
d_call: .
clone_size: .
j_call: TRBJ2-5
cdr3_aa: CASSLGTQWRRSGETQYF
cdr3_nt: TGCGCCAGCAGCTTGGGTACTCAGTGGCGGCGATCGGGAGAGACCCAGTACTTC

v_call: TRBV28
d_call: TRBD1
clone_size: .
j_call: TRBJ1-2
cdr3_aa: CASSSPGGPLGYGYTF
cdr3_nt: TGTGCCAGCAGTTCGCCAGGGGGGCCGTTGGGCTATGGCTACACCTTC

v_call: TRBV5-1
d_call: TRBD1
clone_size: .
j_call: TRBJ1-5
cdr3_aa: CASSPGTGNQPQHF
cdr3_nt: TGCGCCAGCAGCCCGGGGACAGGGAATCAGCCCCAGCATTTT

v_call: TRBV29-1
d_call: TRBD1
clone_size: .
j_call: TRBJ2-1
cdr3_aa: CSAGRTGSSYNEQFF
cdr3_nt: TGCAGCGCTGGAAGGACAGGGAGCTCCTACAATGAGCAGTTCTTC

v_call: TRBV6-5
d_call: .
clone_size: .
j_call: TRBJ2-1
cdr3_aa: CASSSAVVGVVNEQFF
cdr3_nt: TGTGCCAGCAGTTCGGCAGTGGTGGGAGTGGTCAATGAGCAGTTCTTC

v_call: TRBV5-1
d_call: .
clone_size: .
j_call: TRBJ2-5
cdr3_aa: CASSFGQGETQYF
cdr3_nt: TGCGCCAGCAGCTTTGGCCAGGGAGAGACCCAGTACTTC

v_call: TRBV4-2
d_call: .
clone_size: .
j_call: TRBJ2-3
cdr3_aa: CASSPGGSTDTQYF
cdr3_nt: TGTGCCAGCAGCCCCGGGGGAAGCACAGATACGCAGTATTTT

v_call: TRBV28
d_call: TRBD1
clone_size: .
j_call: TRBJ1-1
cdr3_aa: CASRTSPGTGFMNTEAFF
cdr3_nt: TGTGCCAGCAGAACCAGTCCCGGGACAGGGTTCATGAACACTGAAGCTTTCTTT

v_call: TRBV13
d_call: TRBD2
clone_size: .
j_call: TRBJ2-2
cdr3_aa: CASSLGLAVTPGELFF
cdr3_nt: TGTGCCAGCAGCTTGGGACTAGCGGTCACCCCCGGGGAGCTGTTTTTT

v_call: TRBV2
d_call: TRBD2
clone_size: .
j_call: TRBJ2-3
cdr3_aa: CASSLLAGGSDTQYF
cdr3_nt: TGTGCCAGCAGCCTACTAGCGGGAGGATCAGATACGCAGTATTTT

v_call: TRBV5-1
d_call: TRBD1
clone_size: .
j_call: TRBJ1-2
cdr3_aa: CASSPGTEYGYTF
cdr3_nt: TGCGCCAGCAGCCCCGGGACAGAATATGGCTACACCTTC

v_call: TRBV27
d_call: .
clone_size: .
j_call: TRBJ2-7
cdr3_aa: CASSDYRESGVGIHEQYF
cdr3_nt: TGTGCCAGCAGCGATTACAGAGAATCAGGGGTAGGAATACACGAGCAGTACTTC

v_call: TRBV9
d_call: TRBD1
clone_size: .
j_call: TRBJ2-3
cdr3_aa: CASSVGTASTDTQYF
cdr3_nt: TGTGCCAGCAGCGTGGGGACAGCCAGCACAGATACGCAGTATTTT

v_call: TRBV7-9
d_call: .
clone_size: .
j_call: TRBJ2-7
cdr3_aa: CASSLGREQYF
cdr3_nt: TGTGCCAGCAGCTTAGGTCGGGAGCAGTACTTC

v_call: TRBV7-2
d_call: TRBD1
clone_size: .
j_call: TRBJ2-5
cdr3_aa: CASSATAGTAQETQYF
cdr3_nt: TGTGCCAGCAGCGCTACTGCCGGGACAGCACAAGAGACCCAGTACTTC

v_call: TRBV11-1
d_call: .
clone_size: .
j_call: TRBJ1-1
cdr3_aa: CASSLGQNTEAFF
cdr3_nt: TGTGCCAGCAGCTTAGGTCAGAACACTGAAGCTTTCTTT

v_call: TRBV5-1
d_call: .
clone_size: .
j_call: TRBJ2-7
cdr3_aa: CASSLGNYEQYF
cdr3_nt: TGCGCCAGCAGCTTGGGGAACTACGAGCAGTACTTC

v_call: TRBV27
d_call: .
clone_size: .
j_call: TRBJ1-5
cdr3_aa: CASSLRGRDQPQHF
cdr3_nt: TGTGCCAGCAGTTTACGAGGCAGAGATCAGCCCCAGCATTTT

v_call: TRBV5-1
d_call: .
clone_size: .
j_call: TRBJ2-5
cdr3_aa: CASSPRTRTSETQYF
cdr3_nt: TGCGCCAGCAGCCCCCGGACCCGGACCTCAGAGACCCAGTACTTC

v_call: TRBV23-1
d_call: .
clone_size: .
j_call: TRBJ2-1
cdr3_aa: CASRGGQSTYNEQFF
cdr3_nt: TGCGCCAGCAGGGGGGGACAGAGCACCTACAATGAGCAGTTCTTC